Listed below are T cell receptor beta chains from one sample, sequenced in a study of blood T cell repertoires in COVID-19. The table came from immunoSEQ multiplex PCR; TCRdb's copy has only in-frame clones and leaves some out. The sample has about 190,000 clones; 78% are singletons. Sequencing used peripheral blood. The source of these receptors is a woman aged 80 or over with active or convalescent COVID-19. The CDR3 runs from the conserved cysteine through the conserved F or W. The order of the fields is clone size, D gene, V gene, J gene, CDR3 protein, CDR3 DNA. D genes are given only for firm matches. A clone size is listed for some rows: how often the clone was seen (once, few, many), or a class if it is expanded.

once,-,TRBV18,TRBJ2-5,CASSPAIGQGETQYF,TGTGCCAGCTCACCCGCGATCGGACAAGGCGAGACCCAGTACTTC
-,-,TRBV4-2,TRBJ1-5,CASSQDPRRFNQPQHF,TGTGCCAGCAGCCAAGATCCTCGCCGGTTCAATCAGCCCCAGCATTTT
-,-,TRBV29-1,TRBJ2-7,CSVAGGGGIYEQYF,TGCAGCGTTGCGGGGGGAGGGGGTATATACGAGCAGTACTTC
-,TRBD2,TRBV9,TRBJ2-3,CASSGTAGAPPDTQYF,TGTGCCAGCAGCGGTACAGCGGGGGCGCCCCCAGATACGCAGTATTTT
-,TRBD1,TRBV18,TRBJ2-3,CASSPLSGTGSTDTQYF,TGTGCCAGCTCACCATTATCTGGGACAGGGTCGACAGATACGCAGTATTTT
-,TRBD1,TRBV18,TRBJ2-7,CASSPVATGNEQYF,TGTGCCAGCTCACCAGTCGCGACAGGGAACGAGCAGTACTTC
-,-,TRBV7-9,TRBJ2-5,CASSLAGWAETQYF,TGTGCCAGCAGCTTAGCCGGCTGGGCAGAGACCCAGTACTTC
-,-,TRBV3-1/TRBV3-2,TRBJ1-2,CASSQDGGEHTF,TGTGCCAGCAGCCAAGATGGAGGGGAACACACCTTC
-,TRBD1,TRBV11-2,TRBJ1-2,CASSPRRQGSRGYTF,TGTGCCAGCAGCCCGAGGCGACAGGGGTCACGGGGCTACACCTTC
-,-,TRBV5-1,TRBJ1-2,CASSFRVMDYGYTF,TGCGCCAGCAGCTTCAGGGTTATGGACTATGGCTACACCTTC
-,-,TRBV19,TRBJ1-6,CASSTDTYNSPLHF,TGTGCCAGTAGTACGGACACTTATAATTCACCCCTCCACTTT
-,TRBD1,TRBV7-9,TRBJ1-5,CASSGGQYSNQPQHF,TGTGCCAGCAGCGGGGGACAGTATAGCAATCAGCCCCAGCATTTT
-,TRBD1,TRBV6-1,TRBJ2-1,CASSAGDRGSYNEQFF,TGTGCCAGCAGTGCCGGGGACAGGGGCTCCTACAATGAGCAGTTCTTC
-,TRBD1,TRBV5-6,TRBJ2-5,CASSSMTGGETQYF,TGTGCCAGCAGCTCAATGACAGGGGGTGAGACCCAGTACTTC
few,TRBD1,TRBV9,TRBJ1-3,CASSVTQGAGNTIYF,TGTGCCAGCAGCGTCACCCAGGGGGCTGGAAACACCATATATTTT
-,TRBD1,TRBV11-3,TRBJ2-2,CASSGDRAGSGELFF,TGTGCCAGCAGCGGGGACAGGGCAGGAAGCGGGGAGCTGTTTTTT
-,TRBD1,TRBV7-8,TRBJ1-2,CASSFGTGATTYGYTF,TGTGCCAGCAGCTTCGGGACAGGTGCTACAACATATGGCTACACCTTC
-,TRBD1,TRBV28,TRBJ1-2,CASRDREGGYTF,TGTGCCAGCAGAGACAGGGAAGGTGGCTACACCTTC
few,TRBD2,TRBV18,TRBJ2-1,CASSPSPGLAGVSHYNEQFF,TGTGCCAGCTCACCGAGCCCGGGACTAGCGGGGGTTTCGCACTACAATGAGCAGTTCTTC
-,-,TRBV5-6,TRBJ2-2,CASSLSGVGELFF,TGTGCCAGCAGCTTGTCGGGAGTCGGGGAGCTGTTTTTT
-,TRBD1,TRBV4-1,TRBJ1-5,CASSQRPGQGTGYSNQPQHF,TGCGCCAGCAGCCAACGACCCGGACAGGGAACGGGGTATAGCAATCAGCCCCAGCATTTT